These T cell receptor beta chains were read from a single sample in a study of cytotoxic CD8 clonotypes in ibrutinib-treated CLL. Assay: immunoSEQ multiplex PCR; the TCRdb copy retains only in-frame clones and omits some. Among 250,000 to 350,000 clones listed, roughly four fifths were seen once. Material: PBMCs, obtained at disease progression, from a patient treated with ibrutinib. The source of these receptors is a human donor with chronic lymphocytic leukemia. Each CDR3 is given with its conserved first and last residue. Each record gives: J gene, clone size, D gene, V gene, CDR3 DNA, CDR3 protein. A D gene is named only where the DNA matches it firmly. Clone sizes are given selectively: once, few, many, or a class where the clone is expanded.

j_gene: TRBJ2-3
abundance: NA
d_gene: TRBD1
v_gene: TRBV9
CDR3nt: TGTGCCAGCAGCGGAAGACAGGGGGTAGGGGTAGATACGCAGTATTTT
CDR3aa: CASSGRQGVGVDTQYF

j_gene: TRBJ2-1
abundance: NA
d_gene: TRBD2
v_gene: TRBV10-1
CDR3nt: TGCGCCAGCAGTGAGGGGCTAGCGGGAGGGCTCAATGAGCAGTTCTTC
CDR3aa: CASSEGLAGGLNEQFF

j_gene: TRBJ2-5
abundance: NA
d_gene: NA
v_gene: TRBV5-4
CDR3nt: TGTGCCAGCAGCTTCCTTAACTCCCAGTACTTC
CDR3aa: CASSFLNSQYF

j_gene: TRBJ1-1
abundance: few
d_gene: NA
v_gene: TRBV29-1
CDR3nt: TGCAGCGTTGACAGAAACGTGAACACTGAAGCTTTCTTT
CDR3aa: CSVDRNVNTEAFF

j_gene: TRBJ2-2
abundance: few
d_gene: NA
v_gene: TRBV5-1
CDR3nt: TGCGCCAGCAGCTCTCTAGCGACGGGCACCGGGGAGCTGTTTTTT
CDR3aa: CASSSLATGTGELFF

j_gene: TRBJ2-5
abundance: NA
d_gene: NA
v_gene: TRBV5-4
CDR3nt: TGTGCCAGCAGCTTGGGGCAGTTACAAGAGACCCAGTACTTC
CDR3aa: CASSLGQLQETQYF

j_gene: TRBJ2-7
abundance: NA
d_gene: NA
v_gene: TRBV7-2
CDR3nt: TGTGCCAGCAGCTCGCCCGGGACAACCTCCTACGAGCAGTACTTC
CDR3aa: CASSSPGTTSYEQYF

j_gene: TRBJ2-3
abundance: NA
d_gene: NA
v_gene: TRBV29-1
CDR3nt: TGCAGCGTTTCCAGCCTCGAAAATACGCAGTATTTT
CDR3aa: CSVSSLENTQYF

j_gene: TRBJ2-7
abundance: NA
d_gene: TRBD1
v_gene: TRBV6-1
CDR3nt: TGTGCCAGCCGCCCCGGGACAGGGGGCGAGCAGTACTTC
CDR3aa: CASRPGTGGEQYF

j_gene: TRBJ2-3
abundance: NA
d_gene: NA
v_gene: TRBV13
CDR3nt: TGTGCCAGCAGCTCCGGCCCAGCGGATACGCAGTATTTT
CDR3aa: CASSSGPADTQYF

j_gene: TRBJ1-5
abundance: NA
d_gene: NA
v_gene: TRBV15
CDR3nt: TGTGCCACCAGCCTAGGGCCACAAGATCAGCCCCAGCATTTT
CDR3aa: CATSLGPQDQPQHF

j_gene: TRBJ2-1
abundance: once
d_gene: TRBD2
v_gene: TRBV9
CDR3nt: TGTGCCAGCAGCCCGGGGGGAAATGAGCAGTTCTTC
CDR3aa: CASSPGGNEQFF

j_gene: TRBJ1-5
abundance: NA
d_gene: TRBD1
v_gene: TRBV15
CDR3nt: TGTGCCACCAGCAGAGATATACAGGGGGTTAATCAGCCCCAGCATTTT
CDR3aa: CATSRDIQGVNQPQHF